This T cell receptor beta chain was sequenced in a study of read filtering for tumor transcriptome and immune sequencing. The CDR3 covers 15 residues. V lost 2 bases and J lost 1, with 12 bases in between. Germline values: CDR1 GTSNPN, CDR2 SVGIG (reference sequence). This clonotype was detected ten times or more. From 300 to 450 ng of RNA, a library with molecular barcoded alpha/delta and beta/gamma adaptors was made. Using its own MiXCR run on the reads, TCRdb lists one record per CDR3 protein. The sample lists some 130,000 distinct CDR3 sequences; approximately 13% were seen once. The V call is TRBV30, the J call TRBJ2-1; tentative D call: TRBD2 (7 bases). The source material was a population of CD138-negative cells sorted from bone marrow. The TCR sequence derives from a donor at least 40 years old with multiple myeloma. The CDR3 DNA sequence: TGTGCCTGGAGTAAAGGGGGGGGTTCCTACAATGAGCAGTTCTTC. This sequence encodes CAWSKGGGSYNEQFF.